These T cell receptor beta chains were read from a single sample in a study of blood T cell repertoires in COVID-19. TCRdb's copy holds only in-frame clones and misses some; the assay was immunoSEQ multiplex PCR. The sample records 110,000 or so clones, over 80% being singletons. Sequencing was carried out using peripheral blood. These receptor sequences come from a woman between 45 and 60 years old with acute or convalescent COVID-19. CDR3s include the opening cysteine and the closing phenylalanine or tryptophan. Each record gives: J gene, D gene, clone size, V gene, CDR3 DNA, CDR3 protein. The D gene is left open where the match is weak. Clone size is given for some rows only: seen once, a few or many times, or a class if the clone is expanded.

j_call: TRBJ1-2; d_call: .; clone_size: .; v_call: TRBV6-2/TRBV6-3; cdr3_nt: TGTGCCAGCAGCAGGACACGCGACTATGGCTACACCTTC; cdr3_aa: CASSRTRDYGYTF
j_call: TRBJ1-6; d_call: .; clone_size: .; v_call: TRBV3-1/TRBV3-2; cdr3_nt: TGTGCCAGCAGCCCAAGGGGAAGTGGGGGGAATTCACCCCTCCACTTT; cdr3_aa: CASSPRGSGGNSPLHF
j_call: TRBJ1-4; d_call: TRBD1; clone_size: .; v_call: TRBV19; cdr3_nt: TGTGCCAGTAGTCCGGGACAGGTTAATGAAAAACTGTTTTTT; cdr3_aa: CASSPGQVNEKLFF
j_call: TRBJ1-4; d_call: .; clone_size: few; v_call: TRBV28; cdr3_nt: TGTGCCAGCAGTTTCTCCCCGGGACAAGGTGAAAAACTGTTTTTT; cdr3_aa: CASSFSPGQGEKLFF
j_call: TRBJ1-2; d_call: TRBD1; clone_size: .; v_call: TRBV27; cdr3_nt: TGTGCCAGCAGCCGACAGGGTGAGGACTATGGCTACACCTTC; cdr3_aa: CASSRQGEDYGYTF
j_call: TRBJ1-1; d_call: TRBD1; clone_size: .; v_call: TRBV30; cdr3_nt: TGTGCCTGGAGCGGCCGGGACAGGGAGAACACTGAAGCTTTCTTT; cdr3_aa: CAWSGRDRENTEAFF
j_call: TRBJ2-2; d_call: TRBD2; clone_size: .; v_call: TRBV3-1/TRBV3-2; cdr3_nt: TGTGCCAGCAGCCAAGATTCGAGCGGGGGGCGAGTGGAGCTGTTTTTT; cdr3_aa: CASSQDSSGGRVELFF
j_call: TRBJ1-5; d_call: TRBD1; clone_size: .; v_call: TRBV4-1; cdr3_nt: TGCGCCAGCAGCCAAGATTGGGACAGGGGGGATCAGCCCCAGCATTTT; cdr3_aa: CASSQDWDRGDQPQHF
j_call: TRBJ1-2; d_call: TRBD1; clone_size: .; v_call: TRBV4-1; cdr3_nt: TGCGCCAGCAGCCACCTGAGGGACAGGGCCTATGGCTACACCTTC; cdr3_aa: CASSHLRDRAYGYTF
j_call: TRBJ1-6; d_call: .; clone_size: once; v_call: TRBV11-2; cdr3_nt: TGTGCCAGCAGCCCTGTCACTTATTCACCCCTCCACTTT; cdr3_aa: CASSPVTYSPLHF
j_call: TRBJ1-1; d_call: .; clone_size: .; v_call: TRBV6-5; cdr3_nt: TGTGCCAGCAGGGACTCGATATCGGGCGAGATGAAAGCTTTCTTT; cdr3_aa: CASRDSISGEMKAFF
j_call: TRBJ1-2; d_call: TRBD1; clone_size: .; v_call: TRBV15; cdr3_nt: TGTGCCACCAGCAGGTTACAGGGGGCGAGCTATGGCTACACCTTC; cdr3_aa: CATSRLQGASYGYTF
j_call: TRBJ2-5; d_call: .; clone_size: .; v_call: TRBV19; cdr3_nt: TGTGCCAGTAGAATCGGAGAGACCCAGTACTTC; cdr3_aa: CASRIGETQYF
j_call: TRBJ2-7; d_call: .; clone_size: .; v_call: TRBV6-5; cdr3_nt: TGTGCCAGCAGTTACTCGGGGCCGATATCCTCCGAGCAGTACTTC; cdr3_aa: CASSYSGPISSEQYF
j_call: TRBJ2-1; d_call: .; clone_size: .; v_call: TRBV7-2; cdr3_nt: TGTGCCAGCGCCCTCGGCGGGAACTACAATGAGCAGTTCTTC; cdr3_aa: CASALGGNYNEQFF
j_call: TRBJ2-5; d_call: .; clone_size: .; v_call: TRBV12-3/TRBV12-4; cdr3_nt: TGTGCCAGCAGTTCTGGGCGGGGGCAGACCCAGTACTTC; cdr3_aa: CASSSGRGQTQYF
j_call: TRBJ2-2; d_call: .; clone_size: .; v_call: TRBV5-8; cdr3_nt: TGTGCCAGCAGCTTGTGGGGCCTGAGGTCGCCCGGGGAGCTGTTTTTT; cdr3_aa: CASSLWGLRSPGELFF
j_call: TRBJ2-1; d_call: .; clone_size: .; v_call: TRBV18; cdr3_nt: TGTGCCAGCTCACGTCGCAGCTCCTACAATGAGCAGTTCTTC; cdr3_aa: CASSRRSSYNEQFF
j_call: TRBJ1-1; d_call: .; clone_size: .; v_call: TRBV7-9; cdr3_nt: TGTGCCAGCAGTTCTTCAGGGTTCACTGAAGCTTTCTTT; cdr3_aa: CASSSSGFTEAFF